The clone carrying this TCR beta chain was seen a few times. Its antigen is still unknown. Sorting of CD4+ naive, central memory, regulatory and stem cell-like memory cells was performed via CD45RO/CCR7/CD25/CD127/CD95/CD27. Sequenced material consisted of expressed TCRB transcripts (all of the isolated RNA was reverse transcribed). Profiling relied on immunoSEQ multiplex PCR, and the TCRdb table lists in-frame clones only, not all of them. The sample lists roughly 280,000 clones, around 24% occurring once. The entry originates in a study of beta chain features in type 1 diabetes. As for the study in general: All samples combined gave roughly 100 million sorted cells for examination. Study findings and constraints: TCRB CDR3s from Type 1 diabetes patients were moderately but significantly shorter in all four CD4+ subsets.

Germline assignment: CDR1 LNHNV and CDR2 YYDKDF (reference sequence). The CDR3 length is 16 residues. V shed 1 base and J 5 bases; nucleotides not matched to a gene: 8. The receptor comes from a woman under 40 with type 1 diabetes. The source material was naive CD4+ T cells from blood. The chain is built from TRBV15 and TRBJ2-1; 7 bases are a match to TRBD2. CDR3 sequence: CATSRARAGVDNEQFF. The CDR3 DNA reads as TGTGCCACCAGCAGAGCCCGTGCGGGAGTGGACAATGAGCAGTTCTTC.